These 30 T cell receptor beta chains came from one sample sequenced in a study of response to subunit inactivated influenza vaccine. MiXCR, run by TCRdb on the RT-PCR reads, gives a single entry per CDR3 protein. This sample has hundreds of thousands of distinct CDR3 sequences, with more than 15% found just once. Sequenced here: PBMCs from blood, sampled about 12 days after vaccination. The receptors stem from a man between 45 and 60 years old who received an inactivated influenza vaccine.

This chain links TRBV20-1 with TRBJ2-5; D uncertain. V lost 6 bases and J lost 2, with 10 bases in between. The CDR3 loop spans 12 amino acids. CDR1 and CDR2 from the germline V gene are DFQATT and SNEGSKA (reference sequence). CDR3 DNA sequence: TGCAGTGCGGCCGGCCAACAAGAGACCCAGTACTTC. It specifies CSAAGQQETQYF.

The rearrangement joins TRBV25-1 to TRBJ1-4; D is perhaps TRBD1 (5 bases). V was clipped by 3 bases and J by 6 bases, with 11 bases between them. Germline V gene data show CDR1 as MGHDK and CDR2 as SYGVNS. CDR3 length: 14 residues. CDR3: CASSDWDEDEKLFF. The CDR3 DNA follows: TGTGCCAGCAGTGATTGGGACGAGGATGAAAAACTGTTTTTT.

This clonotype was detected only a few times. The genes are TRBV3-1 and TRBJ2-1; possibly TRBD2 for D (5 bases). Germline CDR1 LGHDT, CDR2 YNNKEL (reference sequence). Trimming cost V 0 bases and J 6 bases, with 15 bases left between them. This CDR3 contains 16 residues. The CDR3, as DNA: TGTGCCAGCAGCCAAGATAGGGTGCGGGCCGTCAATGAGCAGTTCTTC. It specifies CASSQDRVRAVNEQFF.

CDR3 DNA sequence: TGTGCCAGCAGTTGGAGAGCGGTAAATACGGATACGCAGTATTTT. It translates to CASSWRAVNTDTQYF. V and J are TRBV12-3 or TRBV12-4 and TRBJ2-3; tentative D call: TRBD2 (5 bases). Trimming stripped 4 bases from V and 6 bases from J, with 17 bases between. The CDR3 consists of 15 residues.

The chain uses TRBV7-8 and TRBJ2-1; D is undetermined. Deletions cut 5 bases from V and 4 bases from J, with 21 bases between. Germline-derived CDR1 and CDR2 are SGHVS and FQNEAQ. CDR3 length: 17 amino acids. CDR3 sequence: CASSLLGSRPYYNEQFF. In DNA, the CDR3 is TGTGCCAGCAGCCTCCTAGGCTCTAGACCATATTACAATGAGCAGTTCTTC.

This clonotype was recorded many times. The V gene is TRBV6-2 or TRBV6-3, the J gene TRBJ2-5, with D unresolved. CDR3 size: 13 residues. V was cut by 9 bases and J by 5 bases, with 16 bases left in between. CDR1 is MNHEY and CDR2 is SVGEGT in the germline V gene. CDR3 bases: TGTGCCAGTCACGACCAACGAAGGGAGACCCAGTACTTC. It specifies CASHDQRRETQYF.

This chain connects TRBV6-1 to TRBJ2-7; 13 bases line up with TRBD2. CDR3 length: 17 amino acids. Trimming cost V 6 bases and J 4 bases; bases outside gene matches: 12. Germline CDR1 MNHNS, CDR2 SASEGT. The CDR3 DNA sequence: TGTGCCAGCAGGCCGGGACTAGCGGGGTGGGATCTTTACGAGCAGTACTTC. As protein: CASRPGLAGWDLYEQYF.

The chain couples TRBV5-4 to TRBJ2-1; no clear D gene. Trimming removed 4 bases at V and 5 bases at J, with 16 bases between. The CDR3 covers 15 residues. Germline V gene sequence: CDR1 SGHNT, CDR2 YYREEE (reference sequence). CDR3 DNA: TGTGCCAGCAGCCTCAGTTATAGTATGGACAATGAGCAGTTCTTC. This codes for CASSLSYSMDNEQFF. Combining the CDR3 with reference TRBV5-4 and TRBJ2-1 gives the whole variable domain ETGVTQSPTHLIKTRGQQVTLRCSSQSGHNTVSWYQQALGQGPQFIFQYYREEENGRGNFPPRFSGLQFPNYSSELNVNALELDDSALYLCASSLSYSMDNEQFFGPGTRLTVL.

V is TRBV20-1 and J is TRBJ2-1; 11 bases match TRBD1. CDR1 is DFQATT, CDR2 SNEGSKA, per germline (reference sequence). The V segment lost 3 bases and the J segment 9 bases; nucleotides outside the gene matches: 7. The length of the CDR3 is 14 residues. In nucleotides, the CDR3 is TGCAGTGCTAGGGACAGGGGGCGCACCCCTGAGCAGTTCTTC. It translates to CSARDRGRTPEQFF.

This clonotype has more than one count but fewer than ten. This chain connects TRBV18 to TRBJ2-7; D is perhaps TRBD1 or TRBD2 (5 bases each). V was pared by 2 bases and J by 2 bases, with 13 bases between. The CDR3 has 15 residues. Per germline, CDR1 KGHSH and CDR2 LQKENI. The chain's CDR3 is CASSPGGGSAYEQYF. CDR3 coding DNA: TGTGCCAGCTCACCAGGGGGTGGATCCGCCTACGAGCAGTACTTC.

In its sample, this clonotype was seen a few times. The V and J genes are TRBV7-6 and TRBJ2-7; 9 bases are shared with TRBD1. After removal of 5 bases from V and 3 bases from J, the junction contained 14 bases not matched to a gene. The germline V gene encodes CDR1 SGHVS and CDR2 FNYEAQ. This CDR3 has 17 residues. The CDR3 coding sequence is TGTGCCAGCAGCCCCAACCTTCAGACAGGGGGTTACTACGAGCAGTACTTC. Its protein product is CASSPNLQTGGYYEQYF.

This clonotype was seen a handful of times. This chain links TRBV24-1 with TRBJ2-7; D is tentatively TRBD1 or TRBD2 (5 bases each). The V gene's germline CDR1 is KGHDR and CDR2 SFDVKD. The CDR3 runs 12 residues. V lost 0 bases and J 11 bases, leaving 10 bases between the germline ends. CDR3 bases: TGTGCCACCAGTGATTTGGGGACCCATAAGTACTTC. It translates to CATSDLGTHKYF.

This clonotype came up a few times. V usage is TRBV29-1 and J usage is TRBJ2-2; D is undetermined. The CDR3 sequence is 11 residues long. V was pared by 2 bases and J by 7 bases, with 5 bases between. Germline CDR1 SQVTM, CDR2 ANQGSEA. The CDR3 coding sequence is TGCAGCGTTGAAATATTCGGGGAGCTGTTTTTT. It specifies CSVEIFGELFF.

This chain links TRBV10-3 with TRBJ2-1; TRBD2 matches at 13 bases. This CDR3 is 14 amino acids long. From germline, CDR1 is ENHRY and CDR2 SYGVKD. V was pared by 6 bases and J by 5 bases, with 1 base of the junction left unmatched. The CDR3 region is CAIRGLAGNNEQFF. The CDR3 nucleotides are TGTGCCATCAGGGGACTAGCGGGGAACAATGAGCAGTTCTTC.

This chain joins TRBV4-3 and TRBJ2-1; 9 bases are a match to TRBD2. Trimming at V came to 0 bases and at J to 2 bases, leaving 8 bases not matched to a gene. This CDR3 comprises 18 residues. Germline-derived CDR1 and CDR2 are LGHNA and YSLEER. This CDR3 is CASSQEGPSGNPYNEQFF. The CDR3 DNA sequence: TGCGCCAGCAGCCAAGAAGGGCCTAGCGGGAACCCCTACAATGAGCAGTTCTTC.

This clonotype was observed a handful of times. V usage is TRBV7-2 and J usage is TRBJ1-4; no reliable D call. The V and J ends lost 6 bases and 6 bases respectively, with 5 bases between them. Germline loops: CDR1 SGHTA, CDR2 FQGNSA. The CDR3 contains 11 residues. CDR3 amino acids: CASSRDEKLFF. In DNA, the CDR3 is TGTGCCAGCAGTCGCGATGAAAAACTGTTTTTT.

CDR3 amino acids: CASSLGVREWTLHF. In DNA, the CDR3 is TGTGCCAGCAGCTTAGGCGTCCGAGAGTGGACCCTCCACTTT. This chain joins TRBV7-2 and TRBJ1-6, with unresolved D. CDR3 length: 14 residues. V was shortened by 1 base and J by 14 bases, with 15 bases between the two germline ends. CDR1 SGHTA and CDR2 FQGNSA come from the germline V gene.

This clonotype was seen more than once but under ten times. The genes are TRBV5-6 and TRBJ2-7; 7 nucleotides match TRBD1. CDR1 and CDR2 from the germline V gene are SGHDT and YYEEEE. The CDR3 extends over 17 amino acids. The V and J ends lost 4 bases and 2 bases, in that order; junction bases with no gene match: 15. This chain's CDR3 is CASSDNPRGQVPYEQYF. The CDR3 nucleotides are TGTGCCAGCAGCGACAACCCGAGAGGACAGGTTCCCTACGAGCAGTACTTC. The full variable domain, in which reference TRBV5-6 and TRBJ2-7 provide the parts outside the CDR3, is DAGVTQSPTHLIKTRGQQVTLRCSPKSGHDTVSWYQQALGQGPQFIFQYYEEEERQRGNFPDRFSGHQFPNYSSELNVNALLLGDSALYLCASSDNPRGQVPYEQYFGPGTRLTVT.

J is TRBJ1-2 and V is TRBV4-2; tentative D call: TRBD1 (6 bases). CDR1 and CDR2 from the germline V gene are LGHNA and YNFKEQ. V was trimmed by 1 base and J by 7 bases, leaving 13 bases between them. CDR3 length: 14 amino acids. The CDR3 region is CASSQVQGSLGYTF. The CDR3 bases are TGTGCCAGCAGCCAAGTACAGGGTTCCCTTGGCTACACCTTC.

The rearrangement uses TRBV7-8 and TRBJ2-7; 7 bases line up with TRBD1. The V segment lost 5 bases and the J segment 2 bases; nucleotides outside the gene matches: 9. The germline V gene has CDR1 SGHVS and CDR2 FQNEAQ. This CDR3 region has 15 residues. CDR3 amino acids: CASSQVRDRAYEQYF. CDR3 nucleotides: TGTGCCAGCAGCCAAGTCCGGGACAGAGCCTACGAGCAGTACTTC. Complete variable domain (other parts from reference TRBV7-8 and TRBJ2-7): GAGVSQSPRYKVAKRGQDVALRCDPISGHVSLFWYQQALGQGPEFLTYFQNEAQLDKSGLPSDRFFAERPEGSVSTLKIQRTQQEDSAVYLCASSQVRDRAYEQYFGPGTRLTVT.

This chain uses TRBV7-2 with TRBJ1-1; D uncertain. In germline, CDR1 is SGHTA, CDR2 FQGNSA. The CDR3 totals 12 residues. Between the trimmed V and J ends, which lost 1 base and 2 bases, there was a span of 2 bases. The CDR3 spells CASSLDNTEAFF. CDR3 coding DNA: TGTGCCAGCAGCTTAGACAACACTGAAGCTTTCTTT. Complete variable domain (other parts from reference TRBV7-2 and TRBJ1-1): GAGVSQSPSNKVTEKGKDVELRCDPISGHTALYWYRQSLGQGLEFLIYFQGNSAPDKSGLPSDRFSAERTGGSVSTLTIQRTQQEDSAVYLCASSLDNTEAFFGQGTRLTVV.

The CDR3 DNA reads as TGTGCCAGCACGGGCTCCTGGGGGAATCAGCCCCAGCATTTT. As protein: CASTGSWGNQPQHF. The chain has TRBV6-2 or TRBV6-3 and TRBJ1-5; maybe TRBD1 (5 bases). The CDR3 runs to 14 residues. Per the germline V gene, CDR1 is MNHEY and CDR2 is SVGEGT. The ends were cut back, 7 bases at V and 4 bases at J, with 14 bases in the middle.

The J gene is TRBJ2-1, the V gene TRBV7-7; no clear D. Trimming took off 2 bases at V and 5 bases at J, with 10 bases between the two ends. The CDR3 has 14 amino acids. Germline CDR1 reads SSHAT; CDR2 reads FNYEAQ (reference sequence). The CDR3 here is CASSLNRVNNEQFF. CDR3 sequence (DNA): TGTGCCAGCAGCTTAAACAGAGTTAACAATGAGCAGTTCTTC. Combining the CDR3 with reference TRBV7-7 and TRBJ2-1 gives the whole variable domain GAGVSQSPRYKVTKRGQDVTLRCDPISSHATLYWYQQALGQGPEFLTYFNYEAQPDKSGLPSDRFSAERPEGSISTLTIQRTEQRDSAMYRCASSLNRVNNEQFFGPGTRLTVL.

In this sample, this clonotype turned up a few times. The chain carries TRBV18 and TRBJ2-1; 8 bases match TRBD2. Per the germline V gene, CDR1 is KGHSH and CDR2 is LQKENI. The CDR3 extends over 11 amino acids. The J segment lost 10 bases and the V segment lost 6 bases, leaving 2 bases of the junction unmatched. The CDR3 DNA reads TGTGCCAGCTCGAGCGGGAGAGAGCAGTTCTTC. Encoded protein: CASSSGREQFF. Based on the CDR3 plus reference TRBV18 and TRBJ2-1, the full variable domain is NAGVMQNPRHLVRRRGQEARLRCSPMKGHSHVYWYRQLPEEGLKFMVYLQKENIIDESGMPKERFSAEFPKEGPSILRIQQVVRGDSAAYFCASSSGREQFFGPGTRLTVL.

There are many counts of this clonotype. This CDR3 reads CASSLSGLGYNEQFF. In DNA, the CDR3 is TGCGCCAGCAGCTTGTCGGGACTAGGCTACAATGAGCAGTTCTTC. The chain uses TRBV5-1 and TRBJ2-1; TRBD2 matches 8 bases. V gave up 1 base and J gave up 3 bases; unmatched junction bases: 3. The CDR3 length is 15 residues. Looked up from germline, CDR1 is SGHRS and CDR2 is YFSETQ.

The chain uses TRBV18 and TRBJ2-3, with 9 bases identical to TRBD2. Germline-derived CDR1 and CDR2 are KGHSH and LQKENI. V was clipped by 6 bases and J by 4 bases; unmatched bases: 11. This CDR3 spans 16 amino acids. The CDR3 is CASSQPSGVRADTQYF. The CDR3 nucleotides read TGTGCCAGCTCCCAACCTAGCGGGGTGCGCGCAGATACGCAGTATTTT. The full variable domain, with the rest looked up from reference TRBV18 and TRBJ2-3, is NAGVMQNPRHLVRRRGQEARLRCSPMKGHSHVYWYRQLPEEGLKFMVYLQKENIIDESGMPKERFSAEFPKEGPSILRIQQVVRGDSAAYFCASSQPSGVRADTQYFGPGTRLTVL.

V gene TRBV7-2 combines with J gene TRBJ2-7, with D tentatively TRBD2 (6 bases). Deletions cut 4 bases from V and 6 bases from J, with 19 bases between. The CDR3 extends over 15 amino acids. Germline CDR1 is SGHTA and CDR2 is FQGNSA. CDR3 nucleotide sequence: TGTGCCAGCAGCTCCGCCGGAGGGGCTCGAGGCGAGCAGTACTTC. Its protein product is CASSSAGGARGEQYF.

This clonotype was counted only a few times. The genes are TRBV20-1 and TRBJ2-6; no firm D call. Trimming took 1 base from V and 0 from J, leaving 7 bases between them. The CDR3 is made up of 15 amino acids. CDR1 and CDR2 (germline): DFQATT, SNEGSKA (reference sequence). Here the CDR3 DNA reads TGCAGTGCTAGAGGGTACGGCTCTGGGGCCAACGTCCTGACTTTC. As protein: CSARGYGSGANVLTF.

The sample holds a few counts of this clonotype. The J gene is TRBJ2-7, the V gene TRBV15; TRBD2 agrees at 7 bases. The ends lost 2 bases at V and 2 bases at J; junction bases unmatched: 6. Germline V gives CDR1 LNHNV, CDR2 YYDKDF (reference sequence). The CDR3 consists of 15 residues. The DNA of the CDR3 is TGTGCCACCAGCAGACACACTAGCGACACCTACGAGCAGTACTTC. This translates into CATSRHTSDTYEQYF.

This clonotype has only a few counts. This chain joins TRBV6-1 and TRBJ2-7; 10 bases align to TRBD1. Germline V gene sequence: CDR1 MNHNS, CDR2 SASEGT. The V segment lost 11 bases and the J segment 5 bases; nucleotides outside the gene matches: 12. This CDR3 is built from 14 residues. The CDR3 DNA sequence: TGTGCCTGCGACCCGGGACAGGGGTACAACGAGCAGTACTTC. Residues: CACDPGQGYNEQYF.